This TCR beta chain was identified during a study of CD8+ T cells in alopecia areata. Study-wide background: It was oral tofacitinib, at 5 to 10 mg twice daily, that treated patients received.

Extraction and reverse transcription of RNA yielded cDNA as the sequencing template. Clones were sequenced by immunoSEQ multiplex PCR, and TCRdb holds only the in-frame ones, with some missing. This sample yields roughly 190,000 clones, of which about three fifths are seen a single time; over 0.55% belongs to the top ten. The CDR3 totals 16 residues. The germline gives CDR1 MNHEY, CDR2 SVGAGI. After removal of 2 bases from V and 4 bases from J, the junction contained 5 bases not matched to a gene. Treatment noted: oral pan-JAK inhibitor, 5-10 mg twice daily. Samples from alopecia areata patients were lesional scalp punch biopsies and peripheral blood.

J is TRBJ2-5 and V is TRBV6-5; 12 bases are shared with TRBD2. Here the sequenced sample was CD4+ T cells sorted from blood, taken at week 4, from a patient treated with tofacitinib. The TCR was taken from a human donor with alopecia areata. CDR3: CASSYLTSGSGETQYF. The CDR3 region has the DNA TGTGCCAGCAGTTACCTGACTAGCGGGAGTGGAGAGACCCAGTACTTC.